The 2 T cell receptor beta chains presented below share a single source sample, sequenced in a study of cytomegalovirus exposure and HLA in healthy donors. This PCR relied on a set of 60 Vbeta primers and 13 Jbeta primers. Here immunoSEQ multiplex PCR was the method, and the copy in TCRdb shows in-frame clones only, minus some. Among more than 85,000 clones listed, 60% to 75% were seen once. The material sequenced was PBMCs. These receptors were collected from a female donor in good health and CMV-seronegative.

This clone was observed a few times. The CDR3 bases are TGTGCCAGCAGCTCGGGGGGCCAATTGAGCGAGCAGTTCTTC. Amino acids: CASSSGGQLSEQFF. The chain carries TRBV11-3 and TRBJ2-1, with TRBD2 as a possible D gene (7 bases). The germline V and J ends were trimmed by 4 bases and 10 bases, with 17 bases remaining between them. Per the germline V gene, CDR1 is SGHNT and CDR2 is YENEEA. The CDR3 totals 14 residues.

The chain joins TRBV5-1 to TRBJ2-7; TRBD2 agrees at 7 bases. Germline assignment: CDR1 SGHRS and CDR2 YFSETQ. Losses at the gene ends were 5 bases for V and 5 bases for J; bases not matched to a gene: 13. This CDR3 has 15 residues. The CDR3: CASRRGGSEMDEQYF. The CDR3 bases are TGCGCCAGCAGGAGGGGCGGGAGTGAGATGGACGAGCAGTACTTC.